This T cell receptor (beta chain) is drawn from a study of blood T cells in healthy people across ages. Whole-study context: About one barcoded beta molecule per two T cells came from capture by template switching.

With a J-beta primer mix and a sample-barcoded 5' primer, a second PCR ran about 7 to 12 cycles. TCRdb recomputed calls from the 5' RACE reads with MiXCR, one row per CDR3 protein. The table has 950,000 to 1,200,000 distinct CDR3 sequences, less than 45% seen once. Each of the donors had roughly 10 milliliters of peripheral blood drawn into EDTA-treated Vacutainer tubes. Each sample gave at least 6.5 million isolated PBMCs. Note on this clonotype: Its antigen is currently unknown. No DNA is shown, since the ends of the CDR3 on it are uncertain; the CDR3 is the one TCRdb lists.

Study-wide results and caveats: Per million T cells, the diversity of TCR beta decreased roughly linearly as age advanced.

The receptor comes from a man between 18 and 29 years old in good health. Input material: blood.

The CDR3 here is CASSFAEGNYGCTF. This chain connects TRBV27 to TRBJ1-2. CDR1 is MNHEY and CDR2 is SMNVEV in the germline V gene (reference sequence). The CDR3 adds up to 14 amino acids, both ends counted.